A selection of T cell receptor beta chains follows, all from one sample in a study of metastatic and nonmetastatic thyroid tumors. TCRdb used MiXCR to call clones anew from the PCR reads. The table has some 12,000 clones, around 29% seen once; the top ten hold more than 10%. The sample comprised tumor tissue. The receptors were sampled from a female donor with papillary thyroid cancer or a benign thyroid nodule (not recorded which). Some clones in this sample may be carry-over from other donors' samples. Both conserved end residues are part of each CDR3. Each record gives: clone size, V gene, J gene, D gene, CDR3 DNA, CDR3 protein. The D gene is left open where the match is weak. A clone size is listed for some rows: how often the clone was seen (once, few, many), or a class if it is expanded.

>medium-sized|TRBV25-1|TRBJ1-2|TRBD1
TGTGCCAGCAGAGAGACAGGGGGGCATGGAGGCTACACCTTC
CASRETGGHGGYTF
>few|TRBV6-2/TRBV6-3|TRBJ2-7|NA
TGTGCCAGCAGTTATACAGGTTCCTCCTACGAGCAGTACTTC
CASSYTGSSYEQYF
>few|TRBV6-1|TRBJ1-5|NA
TGTGCCAGCAGTGAAGGATTCGGGCAGCCCCAGCATTTT
CASSEGFGQPQHF
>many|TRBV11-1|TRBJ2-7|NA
TGTGCCAGCAGCCCCCGTGCTGACCACTCCGAGCAGTACTTC
CASSPRADHSEQYF
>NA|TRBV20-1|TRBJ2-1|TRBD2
TGCAGTGCTCGCGTGACGGGACTAGCGGGAGTATCCTCCTACAATGAGCAGTTCTTC
CSARVTGLAGVSSYNEQFF
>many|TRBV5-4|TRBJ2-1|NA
TGTGCCAGCAGCTTGAGGGGAGCGAATGAGCAGTTCTTC
CASSLRGANEQFF
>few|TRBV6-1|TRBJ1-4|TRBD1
TGTGCCAGCAGGCCGCCGGGACAGGGGAGAACTAATGAAAAACTGTTTTTT
CASRPPGQGRTNEKLFF
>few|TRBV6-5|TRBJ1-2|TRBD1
TGTGCCAGCAGGACGAATTTGTATTCGACAGGGGGCCGAGATGGCTACACCTTC
CASRTNLYSTGGRDGYTF
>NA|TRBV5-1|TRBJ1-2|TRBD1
TGCGCCAGCAGCTGGGGAGACAGGGGGTTTGGCTACACCTTC
CASSWGDRGFGYTF
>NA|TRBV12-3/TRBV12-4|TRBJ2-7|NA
TGTGCCAGCAAGGAGGGGCGCTTGGCCTACGAGCAGTACTTC
CASKEGRLAYEQYF
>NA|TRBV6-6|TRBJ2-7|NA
TGTGCCAGCAGTTACTCGATGGTGGGAGTTGTCTACGAGCAGTACTTC
CASSYSMVGVVYEQYF
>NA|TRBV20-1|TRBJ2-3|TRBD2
TGCAGTGCTTGCCCCCTGGTACTAGCGGGAGAGTCAGATACGCAGTATTTT
CSACPLVLAGESDTQYF
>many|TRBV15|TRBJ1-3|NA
TGTGCCACCAGCAGAGATTCCGCAGACACCATATATTTT
CATSRDSADTIYF
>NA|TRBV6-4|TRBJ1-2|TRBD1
TGTGCCAGCAGTGACGGATTGGCACAGGGGGGCTATGGCTACACCTTC
CASSDGLAQGGYGYTF
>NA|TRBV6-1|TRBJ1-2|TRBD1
TGTGCCAGCAGGCACGGGACAGCTTATGGCTACACCTTC
CASRHGTAYGYTF
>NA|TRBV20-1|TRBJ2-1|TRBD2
TGCAGTGCTACGGGGGGACTAGCGGGGGCTAGCTCCTACAATGAGCAGTTCTTC
CSATGGLAGASSYNEQFF
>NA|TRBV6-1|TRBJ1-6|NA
TGTGCCAGCAGTGAAGCGGCAGGGTCAAATTCACCCCTCCACTTT
CASSEAAGSNSPLHF
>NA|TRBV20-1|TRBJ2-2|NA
TGCAGTGCTAGAGCTATTTCGGGCCGGGAGCTGTTTTTT
CSARAISGRELFF
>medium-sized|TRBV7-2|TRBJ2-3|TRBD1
TGTGCCAGCAGCTTAGCCGGGACAGGGGGCACAGATACGCAGTATTTT
CASSLAGTGGTDTQYF
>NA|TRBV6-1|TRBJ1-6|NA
TGTGCCAGCAGTGAACAGGGAGGTTCACCCCTCCACTTT
CASSEQGGSPLHF
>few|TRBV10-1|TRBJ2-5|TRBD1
TGCGCCAGCAGTTCATCGGGACAGGGATCAAAAGAGACCCAGTACTTC
CASSSSGQGSKETQYF
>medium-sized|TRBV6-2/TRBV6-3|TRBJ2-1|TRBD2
TGTGCCAGCGGACTAGCGGGAAATGAGCAGTTCTTC
CASGLAGNEQFF
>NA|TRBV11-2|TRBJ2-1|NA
TGTGCCAGCAGCCGGAAGGAGGGGGGCGACTCCTACAATGAGCAGTTCTTC
CASSRKEGGDSYNEQFF
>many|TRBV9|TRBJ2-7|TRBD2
TGTGCCAGCAGCGTGGGAGCGGGAGGCTCCTACGAGCAGTACTTC
CASSVGAGGSYEQYF
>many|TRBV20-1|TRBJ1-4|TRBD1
TGCAGTGCTACTACAGGGGGACGGGAAAAACTGTTTTTT
CSATTGGREKLFF
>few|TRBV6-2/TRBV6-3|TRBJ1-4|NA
TGTGCCAGCAGTCCCGGGACACCAAGTGAAAAACTGTTTTTT
CASSPGTPSEKLFF
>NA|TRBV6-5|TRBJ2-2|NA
TGTGCCAGCAGTTACTCGCTCGGTGCCGGGGAGCTGTTTTTT
CASSYSLGAGELFF
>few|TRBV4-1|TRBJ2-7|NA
TGCGCCAGCAGCCAAGATATATTGCGCTCCTACGAGCAGTACTTC
CASSQDILRSYEQYF
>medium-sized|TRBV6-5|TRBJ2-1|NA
TGTGCCAGCAGTTACTCTAGCCTAAGGTCGGGCAATGAGCAGTTCTTC
CASSYSSLRSGNEQFF
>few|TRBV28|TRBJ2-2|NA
TGTGCCAGCAGTACTAGGGGAATCGGGGAGCTGTTTTTT
CASSTRGIGELFF
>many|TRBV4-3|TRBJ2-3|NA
TGCGCCAGCAGCCAAGAGTGGCCCCCCCGCAGGGCAGATACGCAGTATTTT
CASSQEWPPRRADTQYF
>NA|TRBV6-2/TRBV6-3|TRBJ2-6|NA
TGTGCCAGCAGCTACCTCTCAGGTGGGGCCAACGTCCTGACTTTC
CASSYLSGGANVLTF
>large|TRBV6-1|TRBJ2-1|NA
TGTGCCAGCAGCGAGGAGGGAGCGTTCATGGATGAGCAGTTCTTC
CASSEEGAFMDEQFF
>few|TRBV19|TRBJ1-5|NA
TGTGCCAGTAGTATACAGGGAGGTCAGCCCCAGCATTTT
CASSIQGGQPQHF
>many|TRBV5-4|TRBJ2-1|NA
TGTGCCAGCAGCTTGGCCCCGGGGCCCTGGGGAGACAATGAGCAGTTCTTC
CASSLAPGPWGDNEQFF
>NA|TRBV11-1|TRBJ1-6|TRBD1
TGTGCCAGCAGCGCGACAGGGGGCTCCGCCTATAATTCACCCCTCCACTTT
CASSATGGSAYNSPLHF
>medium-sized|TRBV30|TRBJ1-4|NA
TGTGCCTGGAGTGTAGGCTTACGGGGTGAAAAACTGTTTTTT
CAWSVGLRGEKLFF
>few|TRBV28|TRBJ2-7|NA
TGTGCCAGCAAATCTAGCTTCCCAATTTACGAGCAGTACTTC
CASKSSFPIYEQYF
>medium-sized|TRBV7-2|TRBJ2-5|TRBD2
TGTGCCAGCAGCTCGCAGACTAGCGGTCAAGAGACCCAGTACTTC
CASSSQTSGQETQYF
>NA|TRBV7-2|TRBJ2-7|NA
TGTGCCAGCAGCACAGGAGCAGGGACCTACGAGCAGTACTTC
CASSTGAGTYEQYF
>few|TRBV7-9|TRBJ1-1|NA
TGTGCCAGCAGCCGCCGGAACACTGAAGCTTTCTTT
CASSRRNTEAFF
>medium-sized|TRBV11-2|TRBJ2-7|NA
TGTGCCAGCAGCTTAGGTGGTGGTTACGAGCAGTACTTC
CASSLGGGYEQYF
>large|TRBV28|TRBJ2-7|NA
TGTGCCAGCAGCACCCCGGGGAAGTGGGAGTACTTC
CASSTPGKWEYF
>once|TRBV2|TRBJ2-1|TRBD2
TGTGCCAGCAGTAGTGCTAGGGGCGGGAGCTCCTACAATGAGCAGTTCTTC
CASSSARGGSSYNEQFF
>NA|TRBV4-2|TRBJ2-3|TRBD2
TGTGCCAGCAGCCCGGGGGGGCGGGGGAGCACAGATACGCAGTATTTT
CASSPGGRGSTDTQYF
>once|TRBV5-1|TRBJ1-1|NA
TGCGCCAGCAGTCTACAGGGAGAGAGGACTGAAGCTTTCTTT
CASSLQGERTEAFF
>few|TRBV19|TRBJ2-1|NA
TGTGCCAGTAGTATATCTCTCGGGGGAAACAATGAGCAGTTCTTC
CASSISLGGNNEQFF
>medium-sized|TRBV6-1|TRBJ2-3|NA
TGTGCCAGCAGGGAACGAATCACTAGCACAGATACGCAGTATTTT
CASRERITSTDTQYF
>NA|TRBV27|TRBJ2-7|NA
TGTGCCAGCAGTTCGGTAGATTCCTACGAGCAGTACTTC
CASSSVDSYEQYF
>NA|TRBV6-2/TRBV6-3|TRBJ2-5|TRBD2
TGTGCCAGCAGCCAGACTAGCAAAGAGACCAAATACTTC
CASSQTSKETKYF
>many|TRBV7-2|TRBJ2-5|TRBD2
TGTGCCAGCAGCTTGGGAGGGTTTAACAAAGAGACCCAGTACTTC
CASSLGGFNKETQYF